Each of the 3 T cell receptor beta chains below was sequenced from the same sample in a study of blood T cell repertoires in COVID-19. This table comes from immunoSEQ multiplex PCR, and its TCRdb copy is limited to in-frame clones, with some not included. The data contain some 130,000 clones, roughly 88% of them singletons. The material sequenced was peripheral blood. The receptors stem from a man between 45 and 60 years old with acute or convalescent COVID-19.

This chain links TRBV19 with TRBJ2-7; the D gene is possibly TRBD1 (6 bases). Trimming took 4 bases from V and 8 from J, leaving 12 bases between them. There are 12 residues in the CDR3. Germline lookup yields CDR1 LNHDA and CDR2 SQIVND (reference sequence). CDR3 protein: CASSRPTGKQYF. The CDR3 coding sequence is TGTGCCAGTAGTAGACCAACAGGGAAGCAGTACTTC.

This clone was observed a few times. V is TRBV28 and J is TRBJ1-1; D perhaps matches TRBD1 (6 bases). CDR1 MDHEN and CDR2 SYDVKM come from the germline V gene. V was pared by 11 bases and J by 8 bases, with 27 bases between. CDR3 length equals 15 residues. The CDR3 is CAHGRGGSSTPEAFF. As DNA, the CDR3 is TGTGCCCACGGGCGAGGGGGAAGTTCGACTCCGGAAGCTTTCTTT.

This clone was seen a single time. The chain joins TRBV14 to TRBJ2-1, with TRBD1 as a possible D gene (5 bases). V was pared by 0 bases and J by 9 bases, with 15 bases between. This CDR3 has 15 residues. Germline CDR1 SGHDN, CDR2 FVKESK. CDR3 sequence reads: CASSQEWTSPGEQFF. The CDR3 DNA sequence: TGTGCCAGCAGCCAAGAATGGACATCTCCGGGTGAGCAGTTCTTC.